This TCR beta chain is from a study of blood T cell repertoires in COVID-19 (dated by TCRdb to 2018 to 2020). Background for the entire study: Collaborator samples came from the United States, Italy and Spain and covered acute and convalescent phases of COVID-19. The prospective study material was composed of cDNA or gDNA derived from T cells, B-cell-depleted T cells, or PBMCs. Deeply sampled blood TCRbeta repertoires from subjects exposed to, actively infected with, or recovered from COVID-19 were included in the dataset. A freely available public database, intended as a resource for researchers studying the immune response to SARS-CoV-2, is where the repertoires were released. The samples were drawn from two sources: the first 160 participants of the ongoing ImmuneRACE study, and 1,000 to 1,500 subjects contributed by 6 global collaborators. A de-identified subject ID, COVID-19 status, age in years and sex were almost always included in the sample metadata. HLA class I and class II types, where available, came from metadata supplied by the sample provider rather than from assay-based typing.

The CDR3, from cysteine to phenylalanine, totals 16 residues. Only the CDR3 region is kept as DNA, spanning 48 bases read in frame from base 1. The germline V gene (reference sequence) sets CDR1 to LNHDA and CDR2 to SQIVND. The V end gives up 7 bases and the J end 5 bases, leaving 12 bases in the junction not matched to a gene. This clone appeared a few times. Its antigen has not been determined. Per-nucleotide qualities are absent, and no much larger clonotype sits a single base away. At one collaborating source in Seattle, patients were enrolled during active infection and were followed longitudinally through the course of disease. Whole blood was collected in K2EDTA tubes by collaborating institutions according to the institutions' own protocols. For TCRbeta analysis, collaborators shipped samples in one of three forms: frozen whole blood, isolated PBMCs, or DNA extracted from either of those sample types.

The study at large found these results: The amount of clinical and demographic metadata varied by source and participant and was provided uncurated.

The immunoSEQ Assay, a bias-controlled multiplex PCR, was used to amplify TCRbeta CDR3 regions from genomic DNA. For the original study's pipeline: Within the assay, amplification of reference gene primers was used to estimate how many nucleated cells each sample contained. Sequence reads were collapsed and filtered to measure the absolute abundance of every unique TCRbeta CDR3 rearrangement. Productive Simpson clonality was computed per sample as the square root of Simpson's diversity index over productive rearrangements. Not all clones reach the TCRdb copy of this immuneACCESS table, which keeps in-frame sequences only. Checked studies attribute under half of the gap to unresolved V genes and leave the rest unexplained. D and trimming come from the DNA, and the V and J calls and clone size come from that table. The sample table contains more than 85,000 clones; only one count was recorded for around 88% of them. Together, the top ten hold roughly 2% of the sample.

Input material: peripheral blood. The sequence was collected from a man between 45 and 60 years old with COVID-19, enrolled during active disease. The sequence links TRBV19 to TRBJ2-1; TRBD1 lines up with 9 middle nucleotides. The CDR3 sequence is CASTMSPGTGNNEQFF. The bases are TGTGCCAGTACCATGTCCCCCGGGACAGGGAACAATGAGCAGTTCTTC.